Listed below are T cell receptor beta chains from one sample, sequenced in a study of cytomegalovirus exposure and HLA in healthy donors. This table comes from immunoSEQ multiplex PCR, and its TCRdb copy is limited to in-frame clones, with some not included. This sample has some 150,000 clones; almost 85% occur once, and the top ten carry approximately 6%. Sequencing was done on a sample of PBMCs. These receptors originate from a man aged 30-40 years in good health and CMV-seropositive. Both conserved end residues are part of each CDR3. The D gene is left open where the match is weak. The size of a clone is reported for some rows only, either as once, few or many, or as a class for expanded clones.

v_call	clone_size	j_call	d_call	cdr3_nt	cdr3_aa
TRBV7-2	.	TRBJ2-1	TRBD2	TGTGCCAGCAGCTTAGGACGGGGGGGCTATGATGAGCAGTTCTTC	CASSLGRGGYDEQFF
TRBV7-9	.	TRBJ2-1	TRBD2	TGTGCCAGCAGTCGTAGCGGGGGGTCTTACAATGAGCAGTTCTTC	CASSRSGGSYNEQFF
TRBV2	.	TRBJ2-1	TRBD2	TGTGCCAGCAGTGAAAGTGTAGCGGGAGGACAGTTCTTC	CASSESVAGGQFF
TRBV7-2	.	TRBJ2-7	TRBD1	TGTGCCAGCAGCATTACCGGGACAGGGGAATCCTACGAGCAGTACTTC	CASSITGTGESYEQYF
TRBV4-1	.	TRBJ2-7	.	TGCGCCAGCAGTCTCCGGGACAAAACCTACGAGCAGTACTTC	CASSLRDKTYEQYF
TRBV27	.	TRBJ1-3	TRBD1	TGTGCCAGCAGTTTGGACAGGGGAAACACCATATATTTT	CASSLDRGNTIYF
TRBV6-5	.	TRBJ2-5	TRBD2	TGTGCCACCCGGGTAGGACTAGCGGGTCGAGAGCAGTACTTC	CATRVGLAGREQYF
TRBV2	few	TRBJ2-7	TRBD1	TGTGCCTCCCAGGGACAGGGAGTTTCCTACGAGCAGTACTTC	CASQGQGVSYEQYF
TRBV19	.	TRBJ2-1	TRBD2	TGTGCCAGTAGTATAGGGCAGCGGGGGCCCGCGGGAAATGAGCAGTTCTTC	CASSIGQRGPAGNEQFF
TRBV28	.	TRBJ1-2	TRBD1	TGTGCCAGCAGTTCGACAGGGGCTAACTATGGCTACACCTTC	CASSSTGANYGYTF
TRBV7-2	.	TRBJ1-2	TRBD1	TGTGCCAGCAGTCCGGGACAGTATAACTATGGCTACACCTTC	CASSPGQYNYGYTF
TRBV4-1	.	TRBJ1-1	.	TGCGCCAGCAGCCAAGTGGGGGGGGCCAGGAACACTGAAGCTTTCTTT	CASSQVGGARNTEAFF
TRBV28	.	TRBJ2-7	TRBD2	TGTGCCAGCAGTTCAAGCGGGAGGATAGGCTACGAGCAGTACTTC	CASSSSGRIGYEQYF
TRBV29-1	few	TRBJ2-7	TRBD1	TGCAGCGTCCTCAACATTGGGACAGGAACCTACGAGCAGTACTTC	CSVLNIGTGTYEQYF
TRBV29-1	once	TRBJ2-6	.	TGCAGCGTTGTCTCGATTAACGCTGGGGCCAACGGCCTGACTTTC	CSVVSINAGANGLTF
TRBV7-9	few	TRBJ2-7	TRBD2	TGTGCCAGCAGCCAAGATCCGACTAGCGGGGGATACGAGCAGTACTTC	CASSQDPTSGGYEQYF
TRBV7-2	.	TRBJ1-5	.	TGTGCCAGCAGCTCCGGGACAAGTTACAGCAATCAGCCCCAGCATTTT	CASSSGTSYSNQPQHF
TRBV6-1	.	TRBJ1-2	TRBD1	TGTGCCAGCAGTGAAATGGGACAGGGTGGCGGCTATGGCTACACCTTC	CASSEMGQGGGYGYTF